This is a list of T cell receptor beta chains from one sample in a study of blood T cell repertoires in COVID-19. Only in-frame clones appear in the TCRdb table, and some are missing; sequencing was by immunoSEQ multiplex PCR. This table holds some 390,000 clones, around 87% found once. Sequencing was performed on peripheral blood. The source of these receptors is a human donor in a cohort sampled during active COVID-19. Each CDR3 is given with its conserved first and last residue. Each record gives: clone size, D gene, J gene, V gene, CDR3 protein, CDR3 DNA. D genes are given only for firm matches. Clone size is stated in some rows and not others, as once, few, many or a class when expanded.

once | NA | TRBJ1-6 | TRBV6-6 | CASSSTGNSPLHF | TGTGCCAGCAGTTCTACAGGGAATTCACCCCTCCACTTT
NA | TRBD1 | TRBJ1-5 | TRBV28 | CASSSRTGQGNQPQHF | TGTGCCAGCAGTTCCCGGACAGGCCAGGGCAATCAGCCCCAGCATTTT
NA | TRBD1 | TRBJ1-6 | TRBV7-9 | CASSSGQGNSPLHF | TGTGCCAGCAGCTCGGGACAGGGGAATTCACCCCTCCACTTT
NA | TRBD1 | TRBJ2-1 | TRBV7-3 | CASSAGTGTGNEQFF | TGTGCCAGCAGCGCCGGGACAGGGACAGGCAATGAGCAGTTCTTC
NA | TRBD1 | TRBJ2-7 | TRBV27 | CASSFSQLGTGLYEQYF | TGTGCCAGCAGTTTTTCCCAATTGGGGACAGGGCTCTACGAGCAGTACTTC
few | TRBD1 | TRBJ1-4 | TRBV6-5 | CASLKDRGEKLFF | TGTGCCAGCCTGAAGGACAGGGGTGAAAAACTGTTTTTT
NA | TRBD1 | TRBJ1-5 | TRBV6-1 | CASSDFRGSSHF | TGTGCCAGCAGTGATTTCAGGGGGTCCTCGCATTTT
NA | NA | TRBJ2-7 | TRBV5-4 | CASSWEARGSYEQYF | TGTGCCAGCAGCTGGGAGGCTAGAGGATCGTACGAGCAGTACTTC
NA | TRBD1 | TRBJ1-1 | TRBV4-1 | CATATGEGAGPNTEAFF | TGCGCCACCGCGACAGGGGAGGGGGCCGGGCCGAACACTGAAGCTTTCTTT
NA | TRBD1 | TRBJ1-5 | TRBV5-4 | CASTYLDRDAGNQPQHF | TGTGCCAGCACCTACCTAGACAGGGACGCTGGCAATCAGCCCCAGCATTTT
NA | NA | TRBJ1-1 | TRBV29-1 | CSVEGGRINTEAFF | TGCAGCGTTGAGGGGGGGCGTATTAACACTGAAGCTTTCTTT
NA | NA | TRBJ1-1 | TRBV2 | CASSETRGPWAFF | TGTGCCAGCAGTGAAACCAGGGGTCCATGGGCTTTCTTT
NA | NA | TRBJ1-5 | TRBV5-6 | CASSLGSGSQHF | TGTGCCAGCAGCTTGGGCTCGGGATCCCAGCATTTT
once | TRBD1 | TRBJ2-3 | TRBV6-5 | CASSYYRGDTDTQYF | TGTGCCAGCAGTTATTACAGGGGGGATACAGATACGCAGTATTTT
NA | NA | TRBJ1-2 | TRBV5-1 | CASSLRPGVRGNYGYTF | TGCGCCAGCAGCCTTAGACCGGGGGTTCGGGGGAACTATGGCTACACCTTC
once | TRBD1 | TRBJ1-5 | TRBV5-1 | CASSLEGQGGSQPQHF | TGCGCCAGCAGCTTGGAGGGACAGGGGGGCAGTCAGCCCCAGCATTTT
many | NA | TRBJ2-1 | TRBV30 | CAWSSGWVSSYNEQFF | TGTGCCTGGAGTTCGGGATGGGTTAGCTCCTACAATGAGCAGTTCTTC
NA | TRBD2 | TRBJ2-7 | TRBV28 | CASSLSSGKYEQYF | TGTGCCAGCAGTTTATCTAGCGGGAAATACGAGCAGTACTTC
NA | NA | TRBJ1-1 | TRBV30 | CAVRGGGKTEAFF | TGTGCTGTGAGAGGGGGTGGAAAAACTGAAGCTTTCTTT
NA | TRBD1 | TRBJ1-2 | TRBV20-1 | CSAKVRDSLFF | TGCAGTGCCAAAGTACGGGACAGCCTATTCTTC
NA | NA | TRBJ2-1 | TRBV11-3 | CASSAGQYYNEQFF | TGTGCCAGCAGCGCTGGGCAGTATTACAATGAGCAGTTCTTC
NA | NA | TRBJ1-1 | TRBV4-1 | CASSQDEAGENTEAFF | TGCGCCAGCAGCCAAGACGAGGCGGGGGAAAACACTGAAGCTTTCTTT
NA | TRBD2 | TRBJ2-5 | TRBV9 | CASSVVGSGGAETQYF | TGTGCCAGCAGCGTAGTGGGTAGCGGGGGGGCTGAGACCCAGTACTTC
NA | NA | TRBJ1-3 | TRBV18 | CASSPPTPGGNTIYF | TGTGCCAGCTCACCACCTACCCCTGGCGGAAACACCATATATTTT
NA | TRBD2 | TRBJ2-5 | TRBV13 | CASSFGLALQETQYF | TGTGCCAGCAGCTTCGGACTAGCGCTCCAAGAGACCCAGTACTTC
NA | NA | TRBJ2-2 | TRBV18 | CASSPNGGRDTGELFF | TGTGCCAGCTCACCAAATGGAGGTCGGGACACCGGGGAGCTGTTTTTT
NA | NA | TRBJ1-2 | TRBV24-1 | CATSEPTDNYGYTF | TGTGCCACCAGTGAACCGACAGACAACTATGGCTACACCTTC
NA | TRBD1 | TRBJ1-1 | TRBV3-1/TRBV3-2 | CASSPRTGNTEAFF | TGTGCCAGCAGCCCCCGGACAGGGAACACTGAAGCTTTCTTT
NA | TRBD1 | TRBJ2-1 | TRBV7-9 | CASSLAGDRVYNEQFF | TGTGCCAGCAGCTTAGCTGGGGACAGGGTATACAATGAGCAGTTCTTC
NA | NA | TRBJ1-1 | TRBV5-4 | CASSVWTRTLNTEAFF | TGTGCCAGCAGCGTCTGGACAAGAACCCTGAACACTGAAGCTTTCTTT
NA | TRBD1 | TRBJ2-1 | TRBV29-1 | CSVAGRGTGVYNEQFF | TGCAGCGTCGCGGGGCGCGGGACAGGGGTCTACAATGAGCAGTTCTTC
NA | TRBD2 | TRBJ2-3 | TRBV3-1/TRBV3-2 | CASSQPSGGGVTDTQYF | TGTGCCAGCAGCCAACCTAGCGGGGGAGGTGTTACAGATACGCAGTATTTT
NA | NA | TRBJ2-7 | TRBV7-2 | CASSSSLTASYEQYF | TGTGCCAGCAGCTCTAGCTTAACGGCCTCCTACGAGCAGTACTTC
NA | NA | TRBJ2-2 | TRBV6-5 | CASNLQGAGTGELFF | TGTGCCAGCAATCTACAGGGCGCTGGCACCGGGGAGCTGTTTTTT
NA | NA | TRBJ1-6 | TRBV6-6 | CASRTDNNSPLHF | TGTGCCAGCAGGACGGACAATAATTCACCCCTCCACTTT
NA | TRBD1 | TRBJ2-5 | TRBV7-8 | CASSARQGLGETQYF | TGTGCCAGCAGCGCCCGACAGGGTTTGGGAGAGACCCAGTACTTC
few | NA | TRBJ2-4 | TRBV6-4 | CAITIQGGKNIQYF | TGTGCCATCACTATTCAGGGAGGCAAAAACATTCAGTACTTC
NA | NA | TRBJ2-5 | TRBV6-6 | CASKGETGGWETQYF | TGTGCCAGCAAGGGGGAGACGGGTGGTTGGGAGACCCAGTACTTC
NA | NA | TRBJ1-1 | TRBV19 | CASSMLNAGAGTEAFF | TGTGCCAGTAGTATGCTCAACGCAGGGGCTGGCACTGAAGCTTTCTTT
NA | TRBD1 | TRBJ2-7 | TRBV4-1 | CASSQADRGYEQYF | TGCGCCAGCAGCCAAGCTGACAGGGGCTACGAGCAGTACTTC
NA | NA | TRBJ2-5 | TRBV7-7 | CASSSGPQETQYF | TGTGCTAGCAGCTCAGGTCCCCAAGAGACCCAGTACTTC
NA | TRBD1 | TRBJ1-4 | TRBV14 | CASSLGQGAKANEKLFF | TGTGCCAGCAGCCTGGGACAGGGAGCCAAGGCTAATGAAAAACTGTTTTTT
once | TRBD2 | TRBJ2-5 | TRBV5-1 | CASSTHLAGGGWPEETQYF | TGCGCCAGCAGTACCCACCTAGCGGGAGGAGGTTGGCCGGAAGAGACCCAGTACTTC
NA | TRBD1 | TRBJ2-3 | TRBV5-1 | CASSQTRTGGRDTQYF | TGCGCCAGCAGCCAAACTAGGACAGGGGGGAGAGATACGCAGTATTTT
NA | TRBD2 | TRBJ2-7 | TRBV7-2 | CASLAGARRQYF | TGTGCCAGCCTAGCGGGGGCCCGGCGGCAGTACTTC